This T cell receptor (beta chain) was sequenced in a study of cytomegalovirus exposure and HLA in healthy donors. Background on the study: Out of around 360 genotyped donors, roughly 83% belonged to the Caucasian-associated ancestry cluster. Study conclusions and caveats: Among TCR sequences, most were rare, though some public TCRs appeared in many donors.

As for this clone: What it recognizes is unknown.

A multiplex PCR was run with 60 Vbeta primers and 13 Jbeta primers. The repertoire was sequenced with immunoSEQ multiplex PCR; TCRdb's copy has only in-frame clones and lacks some. This table holds around 110,000 clones, 75% found once. Germline-derived CDR1 and CDR2 are SGHTA and FQGTGA. The CDR3 extends over 12 amino acids. Trimming left V 4 bases short and J 2 bases short, with 2 bases between. This TCR was sampled from a male donor in good health and CMV-seropositive. Material for sequencing was PBMCs. The V call is TRBV7-3, the J call TRBJ2-2; D uncertain. The chain's CDR3 is CASSSNTGELFF. CDR3 DNA: TGTGCCAGCAGCTCAAACACCGGGGAGCTGTTTTTT.